In its sample, the clone carrying this T cell receptor (beta chain) was seen a few times. The V gene's germline CDR1 is MNHNY and CDR2 SVGAGI (reference sequence). Deletions cut 0 bases from V and 6 bases from J, with 3 bases between. The CDR3 spans 13 residues. Researchers took RNA transcripts and amplified the TCR beta CDR3 regions from them. First-round RT-PCR with HTBI primers amplified the TCR CDR3 region. MiXCR, run by TCRdb on the multiplex PCR reads, gives a single entry per CDR3 protein. This table holds approximately 720,000 distinct CDR3 sequences, 18% found once. This entry comes from a study of T cells in Graves' hyperthyroidism and ophthalmopathy.

The V and J genes are TRBV6-6 and TRBJ1-6, with D hard to call. The specimen sequenced was blood. The source of this sequence is a woman aged 45-60 years with Graves' hyperthyroidism that later progressed to Graves' ophthalmopathy. The CDR3 bases are TGTGCCAGCAGTTACTCAGCTAATTCACCCCTCCACTTT. Its translation is CASSYSANSPLHF.